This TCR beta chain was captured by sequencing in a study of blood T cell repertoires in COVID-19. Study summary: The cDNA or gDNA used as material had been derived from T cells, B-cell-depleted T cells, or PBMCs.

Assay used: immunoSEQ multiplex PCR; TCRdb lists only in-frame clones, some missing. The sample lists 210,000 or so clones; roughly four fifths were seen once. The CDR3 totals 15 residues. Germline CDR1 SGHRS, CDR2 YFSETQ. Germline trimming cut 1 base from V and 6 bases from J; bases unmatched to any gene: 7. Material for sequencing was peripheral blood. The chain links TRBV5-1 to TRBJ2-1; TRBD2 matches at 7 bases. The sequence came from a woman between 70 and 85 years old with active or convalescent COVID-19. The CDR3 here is CASSLRAGVGNEQFF. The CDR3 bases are TGCGCCAGCAGCTTGAGGGCGGGAGTGGGCAATGAGCAGTTCTTC. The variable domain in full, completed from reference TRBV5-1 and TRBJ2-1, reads KAGVTQTPRYLIKTRGQQVTLSCSPISGHRSVSWYQQTPGQGLQFLFEYFSETQRNKGNFPGRFSGRQFSNSRSEMNVSTLELGDSALYLCASSLRAGVGNEQFFGPGTRLTVL.